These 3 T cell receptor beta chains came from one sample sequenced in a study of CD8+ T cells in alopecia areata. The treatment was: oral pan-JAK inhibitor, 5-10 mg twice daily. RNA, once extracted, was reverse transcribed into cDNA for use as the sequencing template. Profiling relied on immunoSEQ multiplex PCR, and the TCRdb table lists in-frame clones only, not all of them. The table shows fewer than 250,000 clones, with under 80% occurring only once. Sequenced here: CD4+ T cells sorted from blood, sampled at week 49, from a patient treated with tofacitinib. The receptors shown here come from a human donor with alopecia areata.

Here the CDR3 reads CAWSGDPGGREKLFF. In nucleotides, the CDR3 is TGTGCCTGGAGCGGGGACCCGGGGGGAAGGGAAAAACTGTTTTTT. The V call is TRBV30, the J call TRBJ1-4; perhaps TRBD1 as D (5 bases). V shed 3 bases and J shed 8 bases, with 19 bases lying between them. The CDR3 has 15 amino acids. Germline CDR1 GTSNPN, CDR2 SVGIG (reference sequence).

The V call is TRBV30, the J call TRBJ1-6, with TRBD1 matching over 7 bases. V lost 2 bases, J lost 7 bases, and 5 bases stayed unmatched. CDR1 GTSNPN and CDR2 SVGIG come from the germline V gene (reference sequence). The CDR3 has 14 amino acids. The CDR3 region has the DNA TGTGCCTGGAGTCTCGGGACAGAAAATTCACCCCTCCACTTT. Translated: CAWSLGTENSPLHF. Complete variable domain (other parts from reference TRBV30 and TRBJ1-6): SQTIHQWPATLVQPVGSPLSLECTVEGTSNPNLYWYRQAAGRGLQLLFYSVGIGQISSEVPQNLSASRPQDRQFILSSKKLLLSDSGFYLCAWSLGTENSPLHFGNGTRLTVT.

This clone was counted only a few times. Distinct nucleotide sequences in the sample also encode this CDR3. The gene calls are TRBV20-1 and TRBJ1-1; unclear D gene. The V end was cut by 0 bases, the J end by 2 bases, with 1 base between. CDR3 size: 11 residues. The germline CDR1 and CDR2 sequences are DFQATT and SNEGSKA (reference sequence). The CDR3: CSARENTEAFF. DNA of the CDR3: TGCAGTGCTAGAGAAAACACTGAAGCTTTCTTT.